The 12 T cell receptor beta chains below were found in one sample sequenced in a study of a mutant IDH1 vaccine in newly diagnosed glioma. TCRdb's copy holds only in-frame clones and misses some; the assay was immunoSEQ multiplex PCR. The sample holds 38,000 or so clones, roughly 76% seen once. Antigens of these TCRs are unknown. Regarding time point: week 23, last vaccination. All doses held 300 ug of mutant IDH1 20-mer peptide, with topical imiquimod. The starting material was PBMCs, obtained from a glioma patient whose treatment included an IDH1 peptide vaccine. Receptors were obtained from a middle-aged man with glioma.

The chain recombines TRBV5-1 with TRBJ2-1; a weak D match, TRBD2 (6 bases). The V end was cut by 0 bases, the J end by 2 bases, with 9 bases between. Germline CDR1 reads SGHRS; CDR2 reads YFSETQ. The length of the CDR3 is 15 residues. The CDR3 nucleotides are TGCGCCAGCAGCTTGGCGGGAGCCCCCTACAATGAGCAGTTCTTC. It codes for CASSLAGAPYNEQFF.

The rearrangement uses TRBV11-2 and TRBJ2-1; possibly TRBD1 or TRBD2 for D (5 bases each). Germline loops: CDR1 SGHAT, CDR2 FQNNGV. The CDR3 contains 14 residues. V lost 7 bases and J lost 8, with 18 bases in between. The CDR3 nucleotides read TGTGCCAGCACCTCCCCCTGGGTGGGGGATGAGCAGTTCTTC. Amino acids: CASTSPWVGDEQFF.

V and J are TRBV5-4 and TRBJ1-2; D might be TRBD1 (5 bases). V lost 0 bases and J 3 bases, leaving 15 bases between the germline ends. Germline loops: CDR1 SGHNT, CDR2 YYREEE (reference sequence). The CDR3 has 16 amino acids. CDR3 DNA sequence: TGTGCCAGCAGCTTGGCGGCGGGGGGTTCGGACTATGGCTACACCTTC. Protein: CASSLAAGGSDYGYTF.

This clone has a single count. The genes are TRBV19 and TRBJ1-2, with no clear D. The CDR3 is made up of 16 amino acids. Germline V lookup: CDR1 LNHDA, CDR2 SQIVND (reference sequence). V was cut by 3 bases and J by 0 bases, with 14 bases left in between. CDR3 in DNA: TGTGCCAGTAGTATTGGACGGGTCTCCGCTAACTATGGCTACACCTTC. Its translation is CASSIGRVSANYGYTF.

For the CDR3, the DNA is TGTGCCAGCAGCTTAGTGGCGGGGATTTACAATGAGCAGTTCTTC. This gives the protein CASSLVAGIYNEQFF. This sequence joins TRBV7-9 and TRBJ2-1; TRBD2 might be the D (6 bases). Germline-derived CDR1 and CDR2 are SEHNR and FQNEAQ (reference sequence). This CDR3 is built from 15 residues. V lost 1 base, J lost 4 bases, and 11 bases lay in between.

The chain recombines TRBV4-3 with TRBJ2-1; D is possibly TRBD1 or TRBD2 (5 bases each). The CDR3 loop spans 15 amino acids. The V gene lost 4 bases and the J gene lost 3 bases, with 13 bases spanning the gap. Germline values: CDR1 LGHNA, CDR2 YSLEER. The CDR3 is CASSRDPLYYNEQFF. For the CDR3, the DNA is TGCGCCAGCAGCCGGGACCCCCTCTACTACAATGAGCAGTTCTTC.

CDR3 in DNA: TGTGCCAGCAGTACTCGACTGGGTCAAGAGACCCAGTACTTC. As protein: CASSTRLGQETQYF. The V and J genes are TRBV27 and TRBJ2-5; no reliable D call. Per germline, CDR1 MNHEY and CDR2 SMNVEV (reference sequence). Deletions cut 5 bases from V and 2 bases from J, with 12 bases between. The CDR3 sequence is 14 residues long.

This clone was counted once. The V gene is TRBV5-6, the J gene TRBJ2-7; 12 positions agree with TRBD2. Germline values: CDR1 SGHDT, CDR2 YYEEEE. With 0 bases clipped from V and 4 bases from J, the junction kept 2 bases outside the gene matches. CDR3 length equals 15 residues. CDR3 nucleotide sequence: TGTGCCAGCAGCTTGGCACTAGCGGGAGGATACGAGCAGTACTTC. Its protein is CASSLALAGGYEQYF. The full variable domain, with the rest looked up from reference TRBV5-6 and TRBJ2-7, is DAGVTQSPTHLIKTRGQQVTLRCSPKSGHDTVSWYQQALGQGPQFIFQYYEEEERQRGNFPDRFSGHQFPNYSSELNVNALLLGDSALYLCASSLALAGGYEQYFGPGTRLTVT.

This clone was observed once. The CDR3 region has the DNA TGTGCCAGCAGCCAAGAATCCCTAGCGGGAGGAAGAACCGGGGAGCTGTTTTTT. Translated, it gives CASSQESLAGGRTGELFF. V usage is TRBV4-2 and J usage is TRBJ2-2; 11 bases are shared with TRBD2. The V and J ends lost 0 bases and 5 bases, in that order; junction bases with no gene match: 8. CDR3 length equals 18 residues. Germline-derived CDR1 and CDR2 are LGHNA and YNFKEQ.

The J gene is TRBJ2-5, the V gene TRBV25-1; no clear D gene. With the DNA end fitting TRBJ2-7 better, the J assignment may be wrong. The CDR3 spans 14 residues. Per germline, CDR1 MGHDK and CDR2 SYGVNS. CDR3 protein: CASSEYPNSYEQYF. CDR3 coding DNA: TGTGCCAGCAGTGAATATCCGAACAGCTACGAGCAGTACTTC.

The chain joins TRBV7-2 to TRBJ2-5; D is unresolved. V lost 4 bases, J lost 5 bases, and 29 bases lay in between. This CDR3 region has 19 residues. Per germline, CDR1 SGHTA and CDR2 FQGNSA. This CDR3 reads CASSSSPKVWAGEWETQYF. The CDR3 DNA is TGTGCCAGCAGCTCGTCACCGAAGGTCTGGGCAGGTGAATGGGAGACCCAGTACTTC.

The V gene is TRBV21-1, the J gene TRBJ1-2. TRBV21-1 is given as a pseudogene. The CDR3 totals 18 residues. Here the CDR3 DNA reads TGTGCCAGCAGCCCAACGGCACGACAGGGACTACCTAACTATGGCTACACCTTC. Its protein is CASSPTARQGLPNYGYTF.